The T cell receptor (beta chain) described here comes from a study of cytomegalovirus exposure and HLA in healthy donors. Study-level points and caveats: For presence/absence analyses, sequencing depth was assumed to be roughly uniform across donors. Sequencing artifact likely explains a cluster of highly shared sequence variants. Specific recognition of CMV antigens was confirmed in vitro for a few chains (all CMV-associated). In a later analysis, common viral pathogens appeared linked to several of the most significant clusters.

Concerning this clone: Its antigen is not known.

Use of 60 Vbeta and 13 Jbeta primers characterized the PCR. Profiling relied on immunoSEQ multiplex PCR, and the TCRdb table lists in-frame clones only, not all of them. Counted here are about 200,000 clones, roughly 68% occurring once; the ten biggest clones make up around 1.9%. The V segment lost 3 bases and the J segment 3 bases; nucleotides outside the gene matches: 9. This CDR3 spans 16 amino acids. This receptor was taken from a young woman in good health and CMV-seronegative. Source material: PBMCs. This chain uses TRBV23-1 with TRBJ2-3, with 7 bases matching TRBD2. TRBV23-1 is annotated as an ORF whose role is uncertain. CDR3 DNA: TGCGCCAGCAGTCAGGCGGGAGTTCTCTGTACAGATACGCAGTATTTT. Translation gives CASSQAGVLCTDTQYF.